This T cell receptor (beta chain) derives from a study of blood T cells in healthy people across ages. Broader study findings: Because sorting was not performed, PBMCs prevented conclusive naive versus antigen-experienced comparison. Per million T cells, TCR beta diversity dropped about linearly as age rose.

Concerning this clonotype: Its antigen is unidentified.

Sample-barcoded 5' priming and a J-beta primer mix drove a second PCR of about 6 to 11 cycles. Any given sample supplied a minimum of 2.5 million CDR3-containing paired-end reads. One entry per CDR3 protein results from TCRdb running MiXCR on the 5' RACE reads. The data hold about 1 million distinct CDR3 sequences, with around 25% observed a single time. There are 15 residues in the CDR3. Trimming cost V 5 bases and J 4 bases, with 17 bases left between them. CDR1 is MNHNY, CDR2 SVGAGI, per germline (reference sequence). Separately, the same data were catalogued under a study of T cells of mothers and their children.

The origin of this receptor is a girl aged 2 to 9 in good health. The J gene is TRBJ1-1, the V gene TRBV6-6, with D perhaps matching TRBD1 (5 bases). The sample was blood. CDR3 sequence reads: CASSPTGTGGTEAFF. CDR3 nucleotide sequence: TGTGCCAGCAGTCCCACCGGGACCGGCGGCACTGAAGCTTTCTTT.